These 26 T cell receptor beta chains share one sample of origin, sequenced in a study of identifying expanded T cells in peripheral blood. Sequencing used immunoSEQ multiplex PCR; TCRdb keeps in-frame clones, though not all of them. The repertoire has approximately 130,000 clones, around 84% of them found once; the top ten carry about 3.1%. Material: blood. These receptors originate from a person between 18 and 69 years old in good health.

The chain is built from TRBV5-8 and TRBJ2-5; TRBD1 matches 7 bases. The germline CDR1 and CDR2 sequences are SGHTS and YDEGEE. V dropped 4 bases and J dropped 2; count of bases not matched to a gene: 5. The CDR3 loop spans 14 amino acids. The CDR3 DNA follows: TGTGCCAGCAGCCTTGGGACAGCGCAAGAGACCCAGTACTTC. It codes for CASSLGTAQETQYF.

The V gene is TRBV30, the J gene TRBJ2-6; 7 positions agree with TRBD1. Germline loops: CDR1 GTSNPN, CDR2 SVGIG (reference sequence). The junction had 11 bases not matched to a gene; V was cut back by 3 bases and J by 0 bases. The CDR3 sequence is 18 residues long. The CDR3 nucleotides are TGTGCCTGGAGAGGGATAACAGGGGCGAGCTCTGGGGCCAACGTCCTGACTTTC. Translating gives CAWRGITGASSGANVLTF.

This clone was recorded only once. J is TRBJ1-1 and V is TRBV18; D remains ambiguous. Germline V gene lookup returns CDR1 KGHSH and CDR2 LQKENI. The CDR3 covers 13 residues. V dropped 3 bases and J dropped 1 base, with 6 bases sitting between them. The CDR3 DNA sequence: TGTGCCAGCTCACCCCATCCGAACACTGAAGCTTTCTTT. It specifies CASSPHPNTEAFF.

To note about this clone: Other DNA sequences in this specimen translate into the identical CDR3. The chain is built from TRBV18 and TRBJ1-2; the D is unclear. Germline values: CDR1 KGHSH, CDR2 LQKENI. The CDR3 spans 12 residues. V gave up 1 base and J gave up 8 bases, with 8 bases separating them. CDR3 in amino acids: CASSPQNQGYTF. The DNA for the CDR3 is TGTGCCAGCTCACCACAGAACCAAGGCTACACCTTC.

The V call is TRBV10-3, the J call TRBJ1-2, with unresolved D. The germline CDR1 and CDR2 sequences are ENHRY and SYGVKD. The germline V and J ends were trimmed by 10 bases and 4 bases, with 10 bases remaining between them. The CDR3 loop spans 11 amino acids. The CDR3 sequence is CATGLRYGYTF. The CDR3 DNA reads TGTGCCACCGGTCTCCGCTATGGCTACACCTTC.

This clone was picked up a small number of times. V is TRBV19 and J is TRBJ1-6; the match to TRBD1 covers 8 bases. Trimming cost V 5 bases and J 7 bases; bases outside gene matches: 4. Germline-derived CDR1 and CDR2 are LNHDA and SQIVND (reference sequence). This CDR3 has 14 amino acids. CDR3 sequence (DNA): TGTGCCAGTAGTTACTGGACAGGGAATTCACCCCTCCACTTT. Its protein is CASSYWTGNSPLHF.

Worth noting for this clone: Other nucleotide sequences in the sample specify the same CDR3. The genes are TRBV5-1 and TRBJ2-5; no firm D call. The germline gives CDR1 SGHRS, CDR2 YFSETQ. The CDR3 runs 11 residues. Trimming removed 4 bases from V and 1 base from J, with 2 bases in between. The CDR3 sequence is CASSLQETQYF. CDR3 DNA: TGCGCCAGCAGCCTCCAAGAGACCCAGTACTTC.

V and J are TRBV5-6 and TRBJ1-4; 7 bases match TRBD1. This CDR3 has 12 residues. Trimming at V came to 1 base and at J to 17 bases, leaving 8 bases not matched to a gene. Germline V CDR1 and CDR2: SGHDT, YYEEEE. The CDR3 bases are TGTGCCAGCAGCTTGCTAAGGGGGACAGAATTTTTT. Its translation is CASSLLRGTEFF.

The sample holds a few counts of this clone. V usage is TRBV11-3 and J usage is TRBJ1-2, with TRBD1 as a possible D gene (6 bases). The CDR3 has 13 amino acids. Germline assignment: CDR1 SGHNT and CDR2 YENEEA. With 2 bases removed from V and 8 bases from J, the gap between germline ends came to 12 bases. This CDR3 reads CASSLPGVGGYTF. In nucleotides, the CDR3 is TGTGCCAGCAGCTTACCAGGGGTCGGCGGCTACACCTTC.

The chain joins TRBV11-2 to TRBJ2-7; tentatively, D is TRBD1 (5 bases). CDR1 is SGHAT and CDR2 is FQNNGV in the germline V gene. There are 14 residues in the CDR3. The V end was cut by 5 bases, the J end by 3 bases, with 14 bases between. Written as DNA, the CDR3 is TGTGCCAGCAGCCCCGGACATGGGGACTACGAGCAGTACTTC. Its translation: CASSPGHGDYEQYF.

The genes are TRBV5-1 and TRBJ1-1; D is unclear. Trimming cost V 4 bases and J 4 bases, with 17 bases left between them. CDR1 and CDR2 from the germline V gene are SGHRS and YFSETQ. This CDR3 region has 15 residues. The CDR3 sequence: CASSPDRRAGTEAFF. The CDR3 coding sequence is TGCGCCAGCAGCCCCGATCGGAGGGCCGGCACTGAAGCTTTCTTT.

The chain joins TRBV5-4 to TRBJ1-5; no definite D call. V was trimmed by 0 bases and J by 6 bases, leaving 7 bases between them. The germline CDR1 and CDR2 sequences are SGHNT and YYREEE (reference sequence). This CDR3 is built from 13 residues. CDR3 DNA sequence: TGTGCCAGCAGCTTGGGGGGATCTCAGCCCCAGCATTTT. Residues: CASSLGGSQPQHF.

The chain has TRBV2 and TRBJ1-2; 10 bases match TRBD1. V was clipped by 5 bases and J by 4 bases; unmatched bases: 7. The CDR3 spans 15 residues. The germline gives CDR1 SNHLY, CDR2 FYNNEI. CDR3 sequence (DNA): TGTGCCAGCAGTCCAGACCGGGACAGGGGCTATGGCTACACCTTC. Translating gives CASSPDRDRGYGYTF.

This chain links TRBV2 with TRBJ1-2, with D hard to call. V was trimmed by 7 bases and J by 3 bases, leaving 18 bases between them. The CDR3 spans 15 residues. The germline CDR1 and CDR2 sequences are SNHLY and FYNNEI. CDR3 sequence (DNA): TGTGCCAGCATCTACGATTCAGGAGCTGACTATGGCTACACCTTC. Translation gives CASIYDSGADYGYTF.

The chain employs TRBV6-6 and TRBJ1-4; the D is unclear. The germline CDR1 and CDR2 sequences are MNHNY and SVGAGI (reference sequence). Trimming left V 2 bases short and J 7 bases short, with 11 bases between. The CDR3 consists of 14 residues. CDR3: CASSYQTSGEKLFF. The DNA of the CDR3 is TGTGCCAGCAGTTACCAGACCTCAGGTGAAAAACTGTTTTTT.

This chain connects TRBV5-1 to TRBJ1-2; D gene unclear. Germline CDR1 reads SGHRS; CDR2 reads YFSETQ. This CDR3 is 15 amino acids long. The germline V and J ends were trimmed by 0 bases and 4 bases, with 13 bases remaining between them. The CDR3 DNA reads TGCGCCAGCAGCTTGGCACGCCCCAATGGCTATGGCTACACCTTC. Its translation: CASSLARPNGYGYTF.

This chain joins TRBV7-2 and TRBJ1-3, with no clear D. The CDR3 runs 15 residues. Germline V lookup: CDR1 SGHTA, CDR2 FQGNSA. V was pared by 5 bases and J by 8 bases, with 19 bases between. DNA for the CDR3: TGTGCCAGCAGCCCCGAGTCTCGGCCCGTAGACACCATATATTTT. Protein: CASSPESRPVDTIYF.

This chain connects TRBV30 to TRBJ1-1, with no clear D. CDR1 and CDR2 (germline): GTSNPN, SVGIG (reference sequence). With 2 bases removed from V and 3 bases from J, the gap between germline ends came to 7 bases. The CDR3 has 12 residues. The CDR3 sequence: CAWSFIHTEAFF. The CDR3 nucleotides read TGTGCCTGGAGTTTCATCCACACTGAAGCTTTCTTT.

V usage is TRBV11-2 and J usage is TRBJ1-1; D possibly corresponds to TRBD1 (5 bases). Germline lookup yields CDR1 SGHAT and CDR2 FQNNGV. This CDR3 region has 15 residues. The germline V and J ends were trimmed by 3 bases and 2 bases, with 13 bases remaining between them. The CDR3 DNA reads TGTGCCAGCAGCTTTAGCGAGGGGCCCAACACTGAAGCTTTCTTT. Translation gives CASSFSEGPNTEAFF.

The chain has TRBV7-9 and TRBJ1-2, with unresolved D. V lost 2 bases, J lost 2 bases, and 12 bases lay in between. The V gene's germline CDR1 is SEHNR and CDR2 FQNEAQ (reference sequence). This CDR3 is 15 amino acids long. The CDR3 nucleotides are TGTGCCAGCAGCTTATTGAGAGGAGAGAACTATGGCTACACCTTC. It is translated as CASSLLRGENYGYTF. The full variable domain, with the rest looked up from reference TRBV7-9 and TRBJ1-2, is DTGVSQNPRHKITKRGQNVTFRCDPISEHNRLYWYRQTLGQGPEFLTYFQNEAQLEKSRLLSDRFSAERPKGSFSTLEIQRTEQGDSAMYLCASSLLRGENYGYTFGSGTRLTVV.

The V call is TRBV15, the J call TRBJ1-1, with 8 bases fitting TRBD1. CDR3 size: 18 residues. Germline CDR1 and CDR2: LNHNV and YYDKDF (reference sequence). V lost 5 bases, J lost 4 bases, and 18 bases stayed unmatched. The CDR3 spells CATSGFPRDRRLGTEAFF. The CDR3, as DNA: TGTGCCACCAGCGGGTTCCCCCGGGACAGGCGTCTCGGCACTGAAGCTTTCTTT.

This chain joins TRBV19 and TRBJ2-1, with D unclear. The CDR3 is made up of 14 amino acids. Germline assignment: CDR1 LNHDA and CDR2 SQIVND (reference sequence). With 4 bases removed from V and 4 bases from J, the gap between germline ends came to 11 bases. The CDR3 bases are TGTGCCAGTAGTACCGAGGTTGGGTACAATGAGCAGTTCTTC. Protein sequence: CASSTEVGYNEQFF.

J is TRBJ1-2 and V is TRBV30; D is undetermined. This CDR3 is 14 amino acids long. From germline, CDR1 is GTSNPN and CDR2 SVGIG (reference sequence). V was cut by 2 bases and J by 11 bases, with 21 bases left in between. The CDR3 is CAWSLPPYMRRYTF. The CDR3 DNA sequence: TGTGCCTGGAGTCTCCCCCCGTACATGAGGAGATACACCTTC. Based on the CDR3 plus reference TRBV30 and TRBJ1-2, the full variable domain is SQTIHQWPATLVQPVGSPLSLECTVEGTSNPNLYWYRQAAGRGLQLLFYSVGIGQISSEVPQNLSASRPQDRQFILSSKKLLLSDSGFYLCAWSLPPYMRRYTFGSGTRLTVV.

This chain connects TRBV6-5 to TRBJ2-7; D gene unclear. This CDR3 spans 13 amino acids. Germline CDR1 MNHEY, CDR2 SVGAGI. Trimming removed 4 bases from V and 0 bases from J, with 7 bases in between. Written as DNA, the CDR3 is TGTGCCAGCAGTTTGGCAAGCTCCTACGAGCAGTACTTC. Residues: CASSLASSYEQYF.

The chain carries TRBV5-1 and TRBJ2-1; 7 nucleotides match TRBD2. J was trimmed by 3 bases and V by 7 bases; bases with no gene match: 7. This CDR3 comprises 14 residues. Germline V gives CDR1 SGHRS, CDR2 YFSETQ. The CDR3 reads CASHGGDRYNEQFF. The DNA of the CDR3 is TGCGCCAGCCATGGGGGGGACCGCTACAATGAGCAGTTCTTC.

The chain links TRBV5-1 to TRBJ1-3, with D tentatively TRBD1 (5 bases). Germline lookup yields CDR1 SGHRS and CDR2 YFSETQ. The CDR3 has 14 residues. V lost 3 bases and J lost 8, with 15 bases in between. In DNA form, the CDR3 reads TGCGCCAGCAGCTCGGGTGAGCCGGGGGACACCATATATTTT. Translated, it gives CASSSGEPGDTIYF.